A single sample gave rise to the 10 T cell receptor beta chains below, sequenced in a study of PD-L1 blockade in urothelial cancer. TCRdb's table, derived via immunoSEQ multiplex PCR, lists solely in-frame clones and lacks some. This table holds roughly 45,000 clones, 70% to 90% found once. The starting material was PBMCs, obtained around atezolizumab (anti-PD-L1) treatment. The origin of the receptors is a woman aged 60-75 years with urothelial cancer.

V gene TRBV6-5 combines with J gene TRBJ1-3, with TRBD1 matching over 8 bases. CDR1 and CDR2 (germline): MNHEY, SVGAGI. The CDR3 spans 14 residues. Trimming took 6 bases from V and 4 from J; bases not matched to a gene: 5. For the CDR3, the DNA is TGTGCCAGCAGCCCAGGGGGCGCGGGAAACACCATATATTTT. It codes for CASSPGGAGNTIYF.

The rearrangement links TRBV11-1 to TRBJ1-1; 7 bases are a match to TRBD1. The germline V gene encodes CDR1 SGHAT and CDR2 FQDESV (reference sequence). V gave up 5 bases and J gave up 2 bases; unmatched junction bases: 8. The CDR3 is 15 residues long. Written as DNA, the CDR3 is TGTGCCAGCAGCCCGGGAGCAGGGGGTAACACTGAAGCTTTCTTT. Translation: CASSPGAGGNTEAFF. The full variable domain, its missing parts supplied by reference TRBV11-1 and TRBJ1-1, is EAEVAQSPRYKITEKSQAVAFWCDPISGHATLYWYRQILGQGPELLVQFQDESVVDDSQLPKDRFSAERLKGVDSTLKIQPAELGDSAMYLCASSPGAGGNTEAFFGQGTRLTVV.

J is TRBJ1-2 and V is TRBV2; possible D gene TRBD1, 5 bases. CDR3 length: 13 amino acids. Germline CDR1 is SNHLY and CDR2 is FYNNEI. Trimming shortened V by 2 bases and J by 5 bases, and 9 bases separated the two germline ends. This CDR3 reads CASSEWGGYGYTF. The CDR3 nucleotides read TGTGCCAGCAGTGAATGGGGCGGATATGGCTACACCTTC.

The chain uses TRBV27 and TRBJ2-7; 8 nucleotides align to TRBD1. Germline V lookup: CDR1 MNHEY, CDR2 SMNVEV (reference sequence). V shed 10 bases and J 4 bases; nucleotides not matched to a gene: 6. This CDR3 region has 12 residues. CDR3 coding DNA: TGTGCCACCCGGGACAGGAGTTACGAGCAGTACTTC. This codes for CATRDRSYEQYF.

The chain couples TRBV7-2 to TRBJ2-7; TRBD2 aligns across 10 bases. The CDR3 is made up of 16 amino acids. Germline values: CDR1 SGHTA, CDR2 FQGNSA. V shed 4 bases and J 6 bases; nucleotides not matched to a gene: 12. CDR3 sequence: CASSSDPPGLASEQYF. DNA of the CDR3: TGTGCCAGCAGCTCCGATCCTCCGGGACTAGCGAGCGAGCAGTACTTC.

The rearrangement uses TRBV28 and TRBJ1-5, with D tentatively TRBD1 (5 bases). CDR1 is MDHEN and CDR2 is SYDVKM in the germline V gene. Deletions cut 6 bases from V and 7 bases from J, with 16 bases between. CDR3 length: 14 amino acids. This chain's CDR3 is CASRRQTMLQPQHF. The DNA of the CDR3 is TGTGCCAGCAGACGACAGACAATGCTCCAGCCCCAGCATTTT.

V is TRBV6-5 and J is TRBJ2-2; 8 positions agree with TRBD1. The CDR3 is 13 residues long. Germline V gives CDR1 MNHEY, CDR2 SVGAGI. The V and J ends lost 6 bases and 9 bases, in that order; junction bases with no gene match: 6. The CDR3 coding sequence is TGTGCCAGCAGATTGGACAGGGTCCGGGAGCTGTTTTTT. Translated, it gives CASRLDRVRELFF.

This chain connects TRBV2 to TRBJ1-1; D ambiguous. Per germline, CDR1 SNHLY and CDR2 FYNNEI. Trimming removed 8 bases at V and 2 bases at J, with 9 bases between. The CDR3 has 12 amino acids. For the CDR3, the DNA is TGTGCCAGCTCCCCCGGTAACACTGAAGCTTTCTTT. Encoded protein: CASSPGNTEAFF. Drawing the rest from reference TRBV2 and TRBJ1-1, the complete variable domain is EPEVTQTPSHQVTQMGQEVILRCVPISNHLYFYWYRQILGQKVEFLVSFYNNEISEKSEIFDDQFSVERPDGSNFTLKIRSTKLEDSAMYFCASSPGNTEAFFGQGTRLTVV.

The chain links TRBV9 to TRBJ1-3; D gene ambiguous. V was cut by 0 bases and J by 2 bases, with 9 bases left in between. Germline CDR1 SGDLS, CDR2 YYNGEE. The CDR3 has 15 amino acids. CDR3 residues: CASSVGGAPGNTIYF. The CDR3, as DNA: TGTGCCAGCAGCGTAGGGGGAGCCCCTGGAAACACCATATATTTT.

The chain couples TRBV7-2 to TRBJ1-4, with D perhaps TRBD1 (5 bases). CDR1 SGHTA and CDR2 FQGNSA come from the germline V gene. This CDR3 is 15 amino acids long. V gave up 1 base and J gave up 7 bases, with 13 bases separating them. The CDR3 DNA reads TGTGCCAGCAGCTTAGGGCAGGGTGGGTTTGAAAAACTGTTTTTT. This translates into CASSLGQGGFEKLFF.